This T cell receptor beta chain emerged from a study of graft-versus-host responses after intestinal transplantation. Overall study context: Anti-thymocyte globulin was used for induction in all recipients, who then took tacrolimus and steroids for approximately 3 years.

Data came from immunoSEQ multiplex PCR; TCRdb stores just in-frame clones and leaves some out. In the table there are about 120,000 clones, roughly 93% of which are singletons. Points from the study as a whole: GvH clones were found in recipient marrow; some appeared first in ileum or blood. Early declines in HvG clones that occurred post-transplant were associated with peak circulating GvH clone levels.

Worth noting for this clone: No antigen is known for it.

V was pared by 1 base and J by 3 bases, with 3 bases of the junction left unmatched. Germline loops: CDR1 LNHDA, CDR2 SQIVND (reference sequence). The CDR3 runs to 15 residues. This chain links TRBV19 with TRBJ2-3; 8 positions agree with TRBD2. The clonotype originates from a human donor who was the organ donor for an intestinal transplant. The sample here was unstimulated CD8+ T cells sorted from spleen or lymph node cells, taken before transplant. CDR3 region: CASSIGERETDTQYF. The DNA for the CDR3 is TGTGCCAGTAGTATAGGGGAGCGGGAGACAGATACGCAGTATTTT.